These 2 T cell receptor beta chains originate from one sample sequenced in a study of T cell responses to AZD1222 COVID-19 vaccine. Produced via immunoSEQ multiplex PCR; TCRdb's table is partial and in-frame only. In the table there are 150,000 to 180,000 clones, under 95% of which are singletons. Sequenced material: peripheral blood, taken on day 0 of AZD1222 vaccination. The receptors originated from an adult in good health.

This chain links TRBV19 with TRBJ2-7; tentatively, D is TRBD2 (7 bases). The CDR3 is made up of 14 amino acids. The germline CDR1 and CDR2 sequences are LNHDA and SQIVND (reference sequence). V dropped 6 bases and J dropped 7 bases, with 19 bases sitting between them. CDR3: CASRTMGGGGEQYF. The CDR3 DNA reads as TGTGCCAGTAGAACTATGGGAGGGGGTGGAGAGCAGTACTTC.

CDR3 bases: TGTGCCAGTAGGGGAAACGGGGAGACCCAGTACTTC. This sequence encodes CASRGNGETQYF. The V and J genes are TRBV19 and TRBJ2-5; no firm D call. The germline CDR1 and CDR2 sequences are LNHDA and SQIVND (reference sequence). The CDR3 has 12 residues. V lost 6 bases and J lost 5, with 10 bases in between.